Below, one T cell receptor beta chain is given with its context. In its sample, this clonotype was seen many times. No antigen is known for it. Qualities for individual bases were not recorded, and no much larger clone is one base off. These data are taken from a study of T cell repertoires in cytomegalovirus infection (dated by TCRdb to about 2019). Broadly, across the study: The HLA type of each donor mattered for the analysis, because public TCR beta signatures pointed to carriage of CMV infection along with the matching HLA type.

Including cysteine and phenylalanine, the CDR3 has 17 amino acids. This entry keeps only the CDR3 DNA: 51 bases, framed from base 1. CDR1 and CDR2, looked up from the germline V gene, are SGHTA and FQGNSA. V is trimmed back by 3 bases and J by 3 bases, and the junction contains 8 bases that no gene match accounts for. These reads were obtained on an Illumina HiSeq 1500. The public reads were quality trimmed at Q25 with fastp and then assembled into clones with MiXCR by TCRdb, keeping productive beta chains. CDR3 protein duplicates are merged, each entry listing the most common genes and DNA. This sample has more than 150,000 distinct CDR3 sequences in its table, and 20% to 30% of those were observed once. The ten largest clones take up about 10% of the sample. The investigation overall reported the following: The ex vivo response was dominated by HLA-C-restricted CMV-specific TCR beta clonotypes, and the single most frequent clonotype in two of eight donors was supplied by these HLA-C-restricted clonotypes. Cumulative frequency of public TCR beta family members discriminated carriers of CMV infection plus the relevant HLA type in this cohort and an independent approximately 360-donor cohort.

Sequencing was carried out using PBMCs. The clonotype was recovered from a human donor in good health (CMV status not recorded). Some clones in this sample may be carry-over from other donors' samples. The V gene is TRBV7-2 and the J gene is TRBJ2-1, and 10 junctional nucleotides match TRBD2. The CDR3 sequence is CASSFSGGAFRYNEQFF. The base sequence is TGTGCCAGCAGCTTCAGCGGGGGGGCATTTCGCTACAATGAGCAGTTCTTC.